This is a list of T cell receptor beta chains from one sample in a study of T-cell memory formation after mild COVID-19. TCRdb reprocessed the 5' RACE reads via MiXCR and lists one record per CDR3 protein. Of hundreds of thousands of distinct CDR3 sequences in the sample, 15% are singletons; the top ten hold 2.1%. The sample comprised PBMCs or a T cell subset sorted from them (not recorded which). These receptors were collected from an adult woman who had mild COVID-19 (a few samples of this study predate the infection). Cell type and time point are not known. Each CDR3 is given with its conserved first and last residue. A D gene is named only where the DNA matches it firmly. The listing skips clone size in some rows; elsewhere it reads once, few, many or a size class.

>TRBV7-8|TRBJ2-3|few|NA
CASTRGRPTSTDTQYF
TGTGCCAGCACTAGAGGGCGGCCTACTAGCACAGATACGCAGTATTTT
>TRBV24-1|TRBJ2-7|few|TRBD1
CATSDPTGLGEQYF
TGTGCCACCAGTGATCCGACAGGGTTGGGCGAGCAGTACTTC
>TRBV30|TRBJ1-3|NA|NA
CAWTGGSGNTIYF
TGTGCCTGGACCGGGGGTTCTGGAAACACCATATATTTT
>TRBV29-1|TRBJ1-3|NA|NA
CSVFRVAGPLSGNTIYF
TGCAGCGTTTTCCGGGTCGCCGGGCCACTCTCTGGAAACACCATATATTTT
>TRBV20-1|TRBJ1-5|few|NA
CSARDAGTNGNQPQHF
TGCAGTGCTAGAGACGCAGGGACAAATGGGAATCAGCCCCAGCATTTT
>TRBV25-1|TRBJ2-1|NA|NA
CASSEWGEQFF
TGTGCCAGCAGTGAATGGGGTGAGCAGTTCTTC
>TRBV29-1|TRBJ2-5|few|NA
CSVGGETQYF
TGCAGCGTTGGCGGGGAGACCCAGTACTTC
>TRBV7-2|TRBJ2-7|NA|TRBD1
CASSSRQGWYEQYF
TGTGCCAGCAGCAGTCGACAGGGGTGGTACGAGCAGTACTTC
>TRBV9|TRBJ2-2|NA|NA
CASSPQWGYLTGELFF
TGTGCCAGCAGCCCCCAGTGGGGCTATCTCACCGGGGAGCTGTTTTTT
>TRBV4-1|TRBJ1-5|few|TRBD1
CASSQGTGNQPQHF
TGCGCCAGCAGCCAAGGGACAGGGAATCAGCCCCAGCATTTT
>TRBV12-3/TRBV12-4|TRBJ2-2|NA|TRBD2
CASSFFSGAPGELFF
TGTGCCAGCAGTTTTTTTAGCGGGGCACCCGGGGAGCTGTTTTTT
>TRBV29-1|TRBJ2-7|NA|NA
CSVVPTFPASSYEQYF
TGCAGCGTTGTCCCCACCTTCCCAGCGAGCTCCTACGAGCAGTACTTC
>TRBV4-3|TRBJ2-4|many|TRBD2
CASSSREGEQNIQYF
TGCGCCAGCAGTTCCCGGGAGGGAGAGCAAAACATTCAGTACTTC
>TRBV5-1|TRBJ2-5|few|NA
CASSLRQKETQYF
TGCGCCAGCAGCCTTCGACAGAAAGAGACCCAGTACTTC
>TRBV6-2/TRBV6-3|TRBJ2-2|few|NA
CATKISYGMNTGELFF
TGTGCCACCAAAATCAGTTACGGGATGAACACCGGGGAGCTGTTTTTT
>TRBV19|TRBJ2-7|NA|TRBD2
CASSIDLLAGVGEQYF
TGTGCCAGTAGTATAGACCTCCTAGCGGGAGTGGGGGAGCAGTACTTC
>TRBV10-3|TRBJ1-2|few|NA
CAISETDNYGYTF
TGTGCCATCAGTGAGACGGATAACTATGGCTACACCTTC
>TRBV24-1|TRBJ1-5|few|NA
CATSPTGLYYQPQHF
TGTGCCACCAGTCCAACAGGGCTCTACTATCAGCCCCAGCATTTT
>TRBV4-2|TRBJ2-7|NA|NA
CASSQESGPTTHEQYF
TGTGCCAGCAGCCAGGAAAGCGGGCCCACCACCCACGAGCAGTACTTC
>TRBV19|TRBJ2-1|once|TRBD2
CASRRERGRVNEQFF
TGTGCCAGTAGGAGGGAGCGGGGGCGGGTCAATGAGCAGTTCTTC
>TRBV4-1|TRBJ1-1|few|TRBD1
CASSQQDRGTEAFF
TGCGCCAGCAGCCAACAGGACAGGGGGACTGAAGCTTTCTTT
>TRBV12-3/TRBV12-4|TRBJ2-4|NA|NA
CASSLGVAKNIQYF
TGTGCCAGCAGCCTAGGTGTGGCCAAAAACATTCAGTACTTC
>TRBV25-1|TRBJ1-2|few|NA
CASSEFTEKTGNGYTF
TGTGCCAGCAGTGAATTTACGGAGAAAACGGGTAATGGCTACACCTTC
>TRBV19|TRBJ2-7|few|NA
CASGQGIYEQYF
TGTGCCAGCGGGCAGGGTATCTACGAGCAGTACTTC
>TRBV12-3/TRBV12-4|TRBJ1-2|few|TRBD1
CASSSKTGAHYGYTF
TGTGCCAGCAGCTCCAAGACAGGGGCGCACTATGGCTACACCTTC
>TRBV5-6|TRBJ2-5|few|NA
CASSLEGPAEETQYF
TGTGCCAGCAGCTTGGAGGGGCCGGCGGAAGAGACCCAGTACTTC
>TRBV5-8|TRBJ2-2|few|TRBD1
CASSLGGTGTNTGELFF
TGTGCCAGCAGCTTGGGCGGGACAGGGACGAACACCGGGGAGTTGTTTTTT
>TRBV5-3|TRBJ2-1|NA|TRBD2
CARSGLAGFYEQFF
TGTGCCAGATCCGGCCTAGCGGGGTTCTATGAGCAGTTCTTC
>TRBV5-1|TRBJ2-1|NA|NA
CASSPTGSDYNEQFF
TGCGCCAGCAGCCCTACAGGGAGTGACTACAATGAGCAGTTCTTC
>TRBV12-3/TRBV12-4|TRBJ1-6|many|NA
CASSLVERVPLHF
TGTGCCAGCAGTTTAGTGGAGCGAGTCCCCCTCCACTTT
>TRBV5-5|TRBJ1-3|NA|NA
CASSFQEIWGNTIYF
TGTGCCAGCAGCTTCCAGGAAATCTGGGGAAACACCATATATTTT
>TRBV7-9|TRBJ2-7|NA|TRBD1
CASSIPQGDEQYF
TGTGCCAGCAGCATACCACAGGGGGACGAGCAGTACTTC
>TRBV5-1|TRBJ1-1|NA|NA
CASSPGDGEMNTEAFF
TGCGCCAGCAGCCCGGGGGACGGAGAGATGAACACTGAAGCTTTCTTT
>TRBV5-1|TRBJ1-2|NA|NA
CASSLEGFNYGYTF
TGCGCCAGCAGCTTGGAAGGGTTCAACTATGGCTACACCTTC
>TRBV5-1|TRBJ2-1|few|NA
CASSFQAKPNEQFF
TGCGCCAGCAGCTTTCAGGCCAAGCCCAATGAGCAGTTCTTC
>TRBV20-1|TRBJ2-5|few|NA
CSARDRVGETQYF
TGCAGTGCTAGAGATCGAGTGGGAGAGACCCAGTACTTC
>TRBV4-1|TRBJ2-2|few|NA
CASSQRSRFGELFF
TGCGCCAGCAGCCAAAGATCACGGTTCGGGGAGCTGTTTTTT
>TRBV3-1|TRBJ1-1|NA|NA
CASSRGGDFTEAFF
TGTGCCAGCAGTAGGGGAGGGGACTTCACTGAAGCTTTCTTT
>TRBV12-3/TRBV12-4|TRBJ1-2|NA|NA
CASRESGGINYGYTF
TGTGCCAGCAGGGAGTCGGGTGGGATTAACTATGGCTACACCTTC
>TRBV9|TRBJ2-4|NA|NA
CASSVAQGGNIQYF
TGTGCCAGCAGCGTAGCTCAGGGTGGAAACATTCAGTACTTC
>TRBV25-1|TRBJ2-7|NA|NA
CASSAQTYEQYF
TGTGCCAGCAGCGCGCAGACGTACGAGCAGTACTTC
>TRBV12-3/TRBV12-4|TRBJ1-1|NA|TRBD1
CASSLAGPGQGAEAFF
TGTGCCAGCAGTTTAGCTGGGCCGGGACAGGGGGCGGAAGCTTTCTTT
>TRBV28|TRBJ2-1|few|NA
CASSLSGPRGNEQFF
TGTGCCAGCAGTTTATCCGGACCGCGGGGCAATGAGCAGTTCTTC
>TRBV27|TRBJ2-5|few|TRBD2
CASSMGLAAGETQYF
TGTGCCAGCAGTATGGGACTAGCGGCGGGGGAGACCCAGTACTTC
>TRBV5-1|TRBJ1-5|NA|NA
CASSLDRGAQHF
TGCGCCAGCAGCTTGGATAGGGGGGCTCAGCATTTT
>TRBV29-1|TRBJ1-1|NA|TRBD1
CSVDTDRSAFF
TGCAGCGTTGATACGGACAGGTCTGCTTTCTTT
>TRBV12-3/TRBV12-4|TRBJ1-1|few|NA
CASSQKGRLNTEAFF
TGTGCCAGCAGTCAAAAAGGCAGATTGAACACTGAAGCTTTCTTT
>TRBV4-2|TRBJ2-7|many|NA
CASSQGGAGSYEQYF
TGTGCCAGCAGCCAAGGTGGGGCGGGCTCCTACGAGCAGTACTTC
>TRBV2|TRBJ1-2|NA|NA
CASSEEGNYGYTF
TGTGCCAGCAGTGAAGAGGGGAACTATGGCTACACCTTC